This TCR beta chain was sequenced during a study of T cells in Graves' hyperthyroidism and ophthalmopathy. At least ten counts were recorded for this clonotype. Its antigen is not identified. Graves' hyperthyroidism was deemed stable absent ophthalmopathy progression within 18 months. Hyperthyroidism patients were newly diagnosed, had disease duration under 2 months, and were aged 18 to 65 years. There were TCR beta CDR3 regions amplified from RNA transcripts. HTBI primers were used for first-round RT-PCR of the TCR CDR3. TCRdb re-derived calls from the multiplex PCR reads in MiXCR, one entry per CDR3 protein. This table has some 560,000 distinct CDR3 sequences, 14% appearing once. The study, taken as a whole, reports: In blood, most of the thyroid clonotypes expanded above 0.001 were also present. By a 13 V-J model, ophthalmopathy was set apart from stable hyperthyroidism.

The CDR3 consists of 13 residues. CDR1 is GTSNPN and CDR2 is SVGIG in the germline V gene (reference sequence). With 5 bases removed from V and 5 bases from J, the gap between germline ends came to 13 bases. The sample consisted of blood. V is TRBV30 and J is TRBJ2-1; D uncertain. This sequence was found in a woman aged 40 to 50 with Graves' hyperthyroidism. The DNA for the CDR3 is TGTGCCTGGTCATACAAGACCAACAATGAGCAGTTCTTC. It yields the protein CAWSYKTNNEQFF.